This T cell receptor beta chain appears in the sequencing data of a study of CD8+ T cells in alopecia areata. In the case of this clone: Its matching antigen is unknown.

Study-level results: Sharing of TCRs across patients appeared less clear than in mice, possibly for HLA-related reasons. Tofacitinib produced a significant decrease in scalp clonality and in expanded CD8+ clones among the top 100. Lesional scalp displayed greater clonality than normal scalp, most notably in alopecia totalis/universalis.

After isolation, RNA underwent reverse transcription to generate cDNA as the sequencing template. TCRdb's copy holds only in-frame clones and misses some; the assay was immunoSEQ multiplex PCR. This sample carries roughly 180,000 clones, 40% to 55% of them seen once, and the ten largest clones take 10%. V shed 6 bases, J shed 2 bases, and the junction held 6 bases outside the gene matches. Germline V gives CDR1 SQVTM, CDR2 ANQGSEA. This CDR3 is 15 amino acids long. The treatment: oral pan-JAK inhibitor, 5-10 mg twice daily. The source material was CD8+ T cells sorted from blood, sampled at roughly week 53, from a patient treated with tofacitinib. V gene TRBV29-1 combines with J gene TRBJ1-5; 11 nucleotides match TRBD1. This TCR was sampled from a human donor with alopecia areata. Here the CDR3 DNA reads TGCAGCGTATGGGACAGGGGGTTTGGCAATCAGCCCCAGCATTTT. This sequence encodes CSVWDRGFGNQPQHF. The entire variable domain, with the rest obtained from reference TRBV29-1 and TRBJ1-5, is as follows: SAVISQKPSRDICQRGTSLTIQCQVDSQVTMMFWYRQQPGQSLTLIATANQGSEATYESGFVIDKFPISRPNLTFSTLTVSNMSPEDSSIYLCSVWDRGFGNQPQHFGDGTRLSIL.